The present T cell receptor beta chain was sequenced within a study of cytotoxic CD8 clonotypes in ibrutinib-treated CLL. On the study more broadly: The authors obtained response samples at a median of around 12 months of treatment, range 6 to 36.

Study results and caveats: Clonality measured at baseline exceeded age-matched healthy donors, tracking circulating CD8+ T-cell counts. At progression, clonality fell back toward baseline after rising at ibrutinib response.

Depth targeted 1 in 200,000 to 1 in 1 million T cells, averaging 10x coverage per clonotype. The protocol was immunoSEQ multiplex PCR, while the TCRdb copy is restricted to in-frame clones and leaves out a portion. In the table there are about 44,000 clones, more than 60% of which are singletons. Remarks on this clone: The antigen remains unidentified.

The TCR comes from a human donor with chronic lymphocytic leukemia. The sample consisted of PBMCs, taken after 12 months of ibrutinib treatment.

The CDR3 DNA sequence: TGTGCTAGTGGTTTACTTAGCGGGAGCCACGAGCAGTACTTC. Protein sequence: CASGLLSGSHEQYF. V and J are TRBV12-5 and TRBJ2-7, with 9 bases fitting TRBD2. V lost 3 bases, J lost 5 bases, and 5 bases stayed unmatched. The CDR3 runs to 14 residues. The germline gives CDR1 LGHNT, CDR2 FRNRAP. The full variable domain, completed using reference TRBV12-5 and TRBJ2-7, is DARVTQTPRHKVTEMGQEVTMRCQPILGHNTVFWYRQTMMQGLELLAYFRNRAPLDDSGMPKDRFSAEMPDATLATLKIQPSEPRDSAVYFCASGLLSGSHEQYFGPGTRLTVT.